This TCR beta chain derives from a study of control samples from healthy donors and cancer patients. Measured with immunoSEQ multiplex PCR; TCRdb has only the in-frame clones, and not every one. This table holds around 30,000 clones, roughly nine tenths found once. The ends were cut back, 7 bases at V and 3 bases at J, with 13 bases in the middle. The CDR3 runs 14 residues. CDR1 and CDR2 from the germline V gene are SGHDN and FVKESK. The chain links TRBV14 to TRBJ2-1; D might be TRBD1 (5 bases). This receptor was obtained from a middle-aged woman with lung cancer. Input material: PBMCs. The CDR3 region has the DNA TGTGCCAGCACGTTAGGGGCCAGCTACAATGAGCAGTTCTTC. Translated, it gives CASTLGASYNEQFF.